This TCR beta chain was sequenced for a study of T cells in Graves' hyperthyroidism and ophthalmopathy. Findings and limits, study-wide: Most expanded thyroid clonotypes above 0.001 recurred in blood. For ophthalmopathy, model prediction preceded onset by a median approximately 6 months.

V was shortened by 5 bases and J by 2 bases, with 11 bases between the two germline ends. CDR1 and CDR2 from the germline V gene are SQVTM and ANQGSEA. This CDR3 is 13 amino acids long. Authors of the study amplified TCR beta CDR3 regions from RNA transcripts. An initial round of RT-PCR targeting the TCR CDR3 relied on the HTBI primer set. TCRdb used MiXCR to reprocess the multiplex PCR reads, holding one entry per CDR3 protein. The sample has about 590,000 distinct CDR3 sequences; more than 15% are singletons. Each diagnosis drew on symptoms, thyroxine, TRAb, thyroid ultrasound and orbital computed tomography findings. Each 10 ml fresh peripheral blood draw supplied the PBMCs. About this clonotype: Its matching antigen is unknown.

This clonotype originated in a woman under 40 with Graves' hyperthyroidism. The V and J genes are TRBV29-1 and TRBJ2-3, with a tentative D call TRBD2 (5 bases). Material: blood. CDR3 residues: CSVRGLITDTQYF. CDR3 DNA sequence: TGCAGCGTTCGAGGGCTAATCACAGATACGCAGTATTTT.